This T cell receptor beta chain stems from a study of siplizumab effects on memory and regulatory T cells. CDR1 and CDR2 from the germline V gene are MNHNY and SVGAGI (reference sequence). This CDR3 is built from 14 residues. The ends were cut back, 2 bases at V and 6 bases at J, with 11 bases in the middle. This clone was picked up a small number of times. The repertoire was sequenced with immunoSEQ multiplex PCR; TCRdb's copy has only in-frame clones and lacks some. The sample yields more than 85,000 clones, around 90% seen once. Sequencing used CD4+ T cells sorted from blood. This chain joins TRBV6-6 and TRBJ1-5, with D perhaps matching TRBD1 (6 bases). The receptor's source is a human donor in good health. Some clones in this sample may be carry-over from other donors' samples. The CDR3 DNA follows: TGTGCCAGCAGTTACCCAGGGGTCGGTCAGCCCCAGCATTTT. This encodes CASSYPGVGQPQHF.